Following are 31 T cell receptor beta chains from one sample sequenced in a study of blood T cell repertoires in COVID-19. Some clones are missing from TCRdb's copy, which holds only in-frame ones; the method was immunoSEQ multiplex PCR. The profile shows roughly 290,000 clones, about 85% of them singletons. The sequenced sample was peripheral blood. The receptor source for this set is a human donor with COVID-19, enrolled during active disease. The donor label of this sample is uncertain.

The rearrangement joins TRBV28 to TRBJ1-5; D possibly corresponds to TRBD1 (5 bases). V lost 3 bases and J lost 5, with 17 bases in between. This CDR3 is 16 amino acids long. Germline-derived CDR1 and CDR2 are MDHEN and SYDVKM. The CDR3 DNA follows: TGTGCCAGCAGTTTGCCTACCGGGCTAGGGGATCAGCCCCAGCATTTT. It encodes CASSLPTGLGDQPQHF. The whole variable domain, filled in from reference TRBV28 and TRBJ1-5, reads DVKVTQSSRYLVKRTGEKVFLECVQDMDHENMFWYRQDPGLGLRLIYFSYDVKMKEKGDIPEGYSVSREKKERFSLILESASTNQTSMYLCASSLPTGLGDQPQHFGDGTRLSIL.

The V and J genes are TRBV3-1 (or the pseudogene TRBV3-2) and TRBJ2-1; the match to TRBD2 covers 7 bases. CDR1 is LGHDT and CDR2 is YNNKEL in the germline V gene (reference sequence). CDR3 size: 15 residues. The V segment lost 1 base and the J segment 2 bases; nucleotides outside the gene matches: 2. DNA for the CDR3: TGTGCCAGCAGCCAAGTGACTAGCCCCTACAATGAGCAGTTCTTC. This encodes CASSQVTSPYNEQFF.

This clone was picked up one time. V is TRBV20-1 and J is TRBJ1-2; 9 nucleotides match TRBD1. Trimming cost V 3 bases and J 2 bases; bases outside gene matches: 7. Germline V gives CDR1 DFQATT, CDR2 SNEGSKA (reference sequence). CDR3 size: 15 residues. The CDR3 DNA follows: TGCAGTGCTAGTTACCCCGGGACAGGGAACTATGGCTACACCTTC. It translates to CSASYPGTGNYGYTF.

The chain has TRBV3-1 (or the pseudogene TRBV3-2) and TRBJ1-1; D unresolved. V lost 1 base, J lost 0 bases, and 9 bases lay in between. CDR1 is LGHDT and CDR2 is YNNKEL in the germline V gene (reference sequence). This CDR3 spans 15 amino acids. CDR3 protein: CASSQVARLNTEAFF. In nucleotides, the CDR3 is TGTGCCAGCAGCCAAGTCGCCAGATTGAACACTGAAGCTTTCTTT.

V gene TRBV6-1 combines with J gene TRBJ1-2; no firm D call. The V end lost 1 base, the J end lost 3 bases, and 12 bases lay between the germline ends. The length of the CDR3 is 15 residues. CDR1 is MNHNS and CDR2 is SASEGT in the germline V gene. The chain's CDR3 is CASSEGAVGYYGYTF. The CDR3 region has the DNA TGTGCCAGCAGTGAAGGGGCAGTAGGATACTATGGCTACACCTTC.

This chain connects TRBV19 to TRBJ2-5, with 8 bases matching TRBD2. The CDR3 extends over 14 amino acids. The ends lost 6 bases at V and 5 bases at J; junction bases unmatched: 8. Per the germline V gene, CDR1 is LNHDA and CDR2 is SQIVND (reference sequence). This CDR3 is CASRKTSGGETQYF. For the CDR3, the DNA is TGTGCCAGTAGGAAAACTAGCGGCGGGGAGACCCAGTACTTC.

This chain uses TRBV28 with TRBJ2-1; D uncertain. Trimming shortened V by 7 bases and J by 12 bases, and 13 bases separated the two germline ends. The germline gives CDR1 MDHEN, CDR2 SYDVKM. CDR3 length equals 11 residues. The CDR3 nucleotides are TGTGCCAGCACCATCCTGAACAGGCAGTTCTTC. This codes for CASTILNRQFF.

This sequence joins TRBV12-3 or TRBV12-4 and TRBJ1-4; D is possibly TRBD1 (5 bases). Between the trimmed V and J ends, which lost 6 bases and 7 bases, there was a span of 12 bases. The CDR3 is 13 residues long. The CDR3 coding sequence is TGTGCCAGCAGCGAAGGGGCCAGTGAAAAACTGTTTTTT. This codes for CASSEGASEKLFF.

The J gene is TRBJ2-7, the V gene TRBV2; TRBD2 might be the D (7 bases). The V gene's germline CDR1 is SNHLY and CDR2 FYNNEI. There are 19 residues in the CDR3. The V end lost 4 bases, the J end lost 5 bases, and 30 bases lay between the germline ends. CDR3 amino acids: CASSAPGAYSRGSFDEQYF. CDR3 nucleotides: TGTGCCAGCAGTGCCCCAGGGGCCTATTCGCGCGGGAGTTTCGACGAGCAGTACTTC.

The CDR3 DNA is TGTGCCAGTCACCGCCAACTCGACAGTTACTCATATGAAAAACTGTTTTTT. Encoded protein: CASHRQLDSYSYEKLFF. The rearrangement uses TRBV19 and TRBJ1-4, with D perhaps TRBD1 (5 bases). This CDR3 spans 17 amino acids. Germline V gives CDR1 LNHDA, CDR2 SQIVND (reference sequence). V was shortened by 8 bases and J by 6 bases, with 25 bases between the two germline ends.

V usage is TRBV19 and J usage is TRBJ1-2; D is uncertain. Trimming shortened V by 4 bases and J by 8 bases, and 17 bases separated the two germline ends. This CDR3 region has 14 residues. Germline V CDR1 and CDR2: LNHDA, SQIVND (reference sequence). The CDR3 DNA reads as TGTGCCAGTAGTACCTTACAACGGGAGGGAGGCTACACCTTC. It codes for CASSTLQREGGYTF.

The rearrangement links TRBV28 to TRBJ1-5, with 11 bases aligning to TRBD1. The CDR3 is 15 residues long. Germline V gene data show CDR1 as MDHEN and CDR2 as SYDVKM. V lost 4 bases and J lost 5; bases outside the gene matches: 4. This CDR3 is CASSWRDRGDQPQHF. The DNA for the CDR3 is TGTGCCAGCAGTTGGCGGGACAGGGGGGATCAGCCCCAGCATTTT.

The rearrangement uses TRBV20-1 and TRBJ1-6; tentatively, D is TRBD1 (5 bases). The CDR3 has 16 residues. From germline, CDR1 is DFQATT and CDR2 SNEGSKA (reference sequence). Trimming pared 6 bases from V and 4 bases from J, leaving 19 bases between. The DNA for the CDR3 is TGCAGTGCCAGTAGGGGCACTGGCCAGTATAATTCACCCCTCCACTTT. It codes for CSASRGTGQYNSPLHF.

This chain connects TRBV7-9 to TRBJ1-4, with D possibly being TRBD1 (6 bases). CDR1 and CDR2 (germline): SEHNR, FQNEAQ (reference sequence). CDR3 length: 16 residues. The V gene lost 6 bases and the J gene lost 5 bases, with 19 bases spanning the gap. The CDR3: CASRSTGEPSNEKLFF. In nucleotides, the CDR3 is TGTGCCAGCAGGTCGACAGGAGAACCGTCGAATGAAAAACTGTTTTTT. Combining the CDR3 with reference TRBV7-9 and TRBJ1-4 gives the whole variable domain DTGVSQNPRHKITKRGQNVTFRCDPISEHNRLYWYRQTLGQGPEFLTYFQNEAQLEKSRLLSDRFSAERPKGSFSTLEIQRTEQGDSAMYLCASRSTGEPSNEKLFFGSGTQLSVL.

V is TRBV7-6 and J is TRBJ1-4; possibly TRBD1 for D (5 bases). V lost 5 bases and J 1 base, leaving 14 bases between the germline ends. The CDR3 has 16 amino acids. Germline assignment: CDR1 SGHVS and CDR2 FNYEAQ. Here the CDR3 reads CASSGGALGTNEKLFF. The CDR3 region has the DNA TGTGCCAGCAGCGGTGGGGCCCTGGGAACTAATGAAAAACTGTTTTTT.

This clone was observed a handful of times. This chain connects TRBV12-3 or TRBV12-4 to TRBJ1-2, with 9 bases identical to TRBD1. Trimming took 7 bases from V and 4 from J; bases not matched to a gene: 4. CDR3 length: 13 amino acids. CDR3 protein: CASNGGQGYGYTF. The CDR3 bases are TGTGCCAGCAATGGGGGACAGGGCTATGGCTACACCTTC.

This clone was seen only a few times. J is TRBJ2-5 and V is TRBV19; 9 nucleotides agree with TRBD2. The CDR3 consists of 16 residues. Trimming at V came to 5 bases and at J to 5 bases, leaving 12 bases not matched to a gene. In germline, CDR1 is LNHDA, CDR2 SQIVND (reference sequence). CDR3 region: CASSRSGRFVGETQYF. CDR3 nucleotides: TGTGCCAGTAGTCGTAGCGGGAGATTCGTTGGGGAGACCCAGTACTTC.

This chain uses TRBV5-1 with TRBJ1-6; possible D gene TRBD1, 6 bases. This CDR3 has 15 residues. Germline CDR1 SGHRS, CDR2 YFSETQ. V lost 0 bases and J 6 bases, leaving 10 bases between the germline ends. The CDR3 DNA follows: TGCGCCAGCAGCTTGGAGGGGGGGATTAATTCACCCCTCCACTTT. Protein sequence: CASSLEGGINSPLHF.

The genes are TRBV5-6 and TRBJ2-1; no clear D. Germline CDR1 reads SGHDT; CDR2 reads YYEEEE. This CDR3 comprises 18 residues. Trimming removed 4 bases at V and 4 bases at J, with 24 bases between. CDR3 DNA sequence: TGTGCCAGCAGCCCACCTACCCACTCTACGCGGTGGTACAATGAGCAGTTCTTC. Protein sequence: CASSPPTHSTRWYNEQFF. The full variable domain, completed using reference TRBV5-6 and TRBJ2-1, is DAGVTQSPTHLIKTRGQQVTLRCSPKSGHDTVSWYQQALGQGPQFIFQYYEEEERQRGNFPDRFSGHQFPNYSSELNVNALLLGDSALYLCASSPPTHSTRWYNEQFFGPGTRLTVL.

The chain links TRBV27 to TRBJ2-1; a weak D match, TRBD2 (6 bases). CDR3 length equals 13 residues. Germline V gives CDR1 MNHEY, CDR2 SMNVEV (reference sequence). V was pared by 3 bases and J by 10 bases, with 13 bases between. CDR3 amino acids: CASSFHGAGEQFF. In DNA, the CDR3 is TGTGCCAGCAGTTTTCACGGGGCGGGGGAGCAGTTCTTC.

V is TRBV5-4 and J is TRBJ2-5, with 12 bases lining up with TRBD2. Per the germline V gene, CDR1 is SGHNT and CDR2 is YYREEE (reference sequence). V lost 4 bases and J lost 4; bases outside the gene matches: 14. The CDR3 spans 18 residues. The CDR3 sequence: CASSNDLRTSGILETQYF. The DNA of the CDR3 is TGTGCCAGCAGCAACGATTTGAGGACTAGCGGGATTTTAGAGACCCAGTACTTC.

The chain couples TRBV5-6 to TRBJ2-7, with 12 bases lining up with TRBD2. Unmatched junction bases numbered 9, after V lost 4 bases and J lost 4 bases. The germline V gene has CDR1 SGHDT and CDR2 YYEEEE. This CDR3 has 16 amino acids. As DNA, the CDR3 is TGTGCCAGCAGCACTAGACTAGCGGGAGATAGGTACGAGCAGTACTTC. Translating gives CASSTRLAGDRYEQYF.

The CDR3 loop reads CASSFGDTQYF. In DNA form, the CDR3 reads TGTGCCAGCAGCTTCGGGGATACGCAGTATTTT. The gene calls are TRBV5-6 and TRBJ2-3; D remains unclear. The V and J ends lost 2 bases and 6 bases respectively, with 4 bases between them. Looked up from germline, CDR1 is SGHDT and CDR2 is YYEEEE. This CDR3 has 11 amino acids.

The chain employs TRBV30 and TRBJ1-2, with D hard to call. There are 17 residues in the CDR3. Germline CDR1 is GTSNPN and CDR2 is SVGIG (reference sequence). Deletions cut 3 bases from V and 4 bases from J, with 24 bases between. CDR3 coding DNA: TGTGCCTGGAGCCTCACCCAATGGACTAATACCTTCTATGGCTACACCTTC. It encodes CAWSLTQWTNTFYGYTF.

The chain links TRBV2 to TRBJ2-2; 8 bases agree with TRBD2. The germline gives CDR1 SNHLY, CDR2 FYNNEI. V gave up 11 bases and J gave up 2 bases; unmatched junction bases: 10. This CDR3 comprises 15 residues. The CDR3 region is CASTQWTSNTGELFF. DNA for the CDR3: TGTGCCTCCACCCAATGGACTAGCAACACCGGGGAGCTGTTTTTT. The whole variable domain, filled in from reference TRBV2 and TRBJ2-2, reads EPEVTQTPSHQVTQMGQEVILRCVPISNHLYFYWYRQILGQKVEFLVSFYNNEISEKSEIFDDQFSVERPDGSNFTLKIRSTKLEDSAMYFCASTQWTSNTGELFFGEGSRLTVL.

The chain joins TRBV15 to TRBJ1-2; 8 bases are shared with TRBD1. Germline CDR1 and CDR2: LNHNV and YYDKDF (reference sequence). The CDR3 spans 16 residues. V shed 3 bases, J shed 2 bases, and the junction held 8 bases outside the gene matches. The CDR3 spells CATSRNAGQGNYGYTF. CDR3 bases: TGTGCCACCAGCAGGAATGCTGGACAGGGAAACTATGGCTACACCTTC.

The V and J genes are TRBV20-1 and TRBJ2-7; D uncertain. This CDR3 has 12 amino acids. Germline CDR1 is DFQATT and CDR2 is SNEGSKA (reference sequence). With 3 bases removed from V and 3 bases from J, the gap between germline ends came to 9 bases. CDR3 DNA: TGCAGTGCTAGTGTACTAAACTACGAGCAGTACTTC. It yields the protein CSASVLNYEQYF.

The chain carries TRBV5-1 and TRBJ1-4; weak D call: TRBD1 (5 bases). Trimming pared 3 bases from V and 0 bases from J, leaving 9 bases between. The CDR3 is 15 amino acids. Germline CDR1 SGHRS, CDR2 YFSETQ. Written as DNA, the CDR3 is TGCGCCAGCAGCTCCGTAGGGGCAACTAATGAAAAACTGTTTTTT. Its translation is CASSSVGATNEKLFF.

The rearrangement links TRBV7-2 to TRBJ2-1; 12 nucleotides align to TRBD2. This CDR3 spans 17 amino acids. Trimming took 4 bases from V and 4 from J; bases not matched to a gene: 8. CDR1 and CDR2 from the germline V gene are SGHTA and FQGNSA. The CDR3 DNA is TGTGCCAGCAGCTCGACTTGGACTAGCGGGACTTACAATGAGCAGTTCTTC. It specifies CASSSTWTSGTYNEQFF. Using reference TRBV7-2 and TRBJ2-1 for the parts outside the CDR3, the full variable domain is GAGVSQSPSNKVTEKGKDVELRCDPISGHTALYWYRQSLGQGLEFLIYFQGNSAPDKSGLPSDRFSAERTGGSVSTLTIQRTQQEDSAVYLCASSSTWTSGTYNEQFFGPGTRLTVL.

The chain employs TRBV30 and TRBJ1-1; 7 nucleotides match TRBD1. The length of the CDR3 is 13 residues. V lost 0 bases to trimming and J lost 4 bases; unmatched junction nucleotides: 2. Per germline, CDR1 GTSNPN and CDR2 SVGIG (reference sequence). The CDR3 nucleotides are TGTGCCTGGAGTGTGAACAGGGGCACTGAAGCTTTCTTT. It specifies CAWSVNRGTEAFF.

This clone has only one observation. The V gene is TRBV9, the J gene TRBJ2-3; no firm D call. V was trimmed by 0 bases and J by 4 bases, leaving 9 bases between them. The CDR3 is made up of 14 amino acids. Germline lookup yields CDR1 SGDLS and CDR2 YYNGEE. The CDR3 protein is CASSVGIEADTQYF. Written as DNA, the CDR3 is TGTGCCAGCAGCGTAGGGATAGAGGCAGATACGCAGTATTTT.